A single sample gave rise to the 31 T cell receptor beta chains below, sequenced in a study of T cell responses to AZD1222 COVID-19 vaccine (dated by TCRdb to about 2021). The receptor library was made with the immunoSEQ multiplex PCR assay. TCRdb took over this immuneACCESS table, retaining in-frame rearrangements with V and J assigned. Such tables are incomplete; in checked studies, under half of the missing clones stem from an unresolved V gene, and the remainder is unexplained. The sample includes more than 90,000 clones, with approximately 91% observed a single time. The top ten constitute roughly 15% of the sample. Interpreted using the paper, the time point label stands for: about 28 days (+/-7) after the second vaccine dose. The sample was peripheral blood, taken 28 days after the second AZD1222 dose. The receptors stem from an adult who received the AZD1222 COVID-19 vaccine.

This clone was counted between two and nine times. The chain carries TRBV19 and TRBJ1-1; D unclear. Per the germline V gene, CDR1 is LNHDA and CDR2 is SQIVND (reference sequence). Trimming shortened V by 3 bases and J by 7 bases, and 9 bases separated the two germline ends. CDR3 length: 12 amino acids. CDR3 amino acids: CASSMRGREAFF. The CDR3 DNA is TGTGCCAGTAGTATGAGAGGGCGTGAAGCTTTCTTT.

The chain carries TRBV10-3 and TRBJ2-7; TRBD1 aligns across 10 bases. With 3 bases clipped from V and 5 bases from J, the junction kept 16 bases outside the gene matches. The CDR3 contains 18 residues. Looked up from germline, CDR1 is ENHRY and CDR2 is SYGVKD. As DNA, the CDR3 is TGTGCCATCAGTGATCTGCAGTGGGACAGGGGACCCAGGGACGAGCAGTACTTC. Its translation is CAISDLQWDRGPRDEQYF.

V is TRBV6-1 and J is TRBJ1-2, with D perhaps TRBD1 (6 bases). This CDR3 has 14 amino acids. V was shortened by 3 bases and J by 4 bases, with 12 bases between the two germline ends. Germline assignment: CDR1 MNHNS and CDR2 SASEGT. CDR3 nucleotide sequence: TGTGCCAGCAGTGAGAGTGGGGGGGCCTATGGCTACACCTTC. Protein: CASSESGGAYGYTF.

V and J are TRBV6-5 and TRBJ1-2; unclear D gene. The CDR3 has 11 amino acids. Germline CDR1 and CDR2: MNHEY and SVGAGI. V was shortened by 7 bases and J by 2 bases, with 5 bases between the two germline ends. CDR3: CASIWNYGYTF. In DNA form, the CDR3 reads TGTGCCAGCATCTGGAACTATGGCTACACCTTC.

A few counts support this clone. The rearrangement uses TRBV28 and TRBJ1-4, with 7 bases aligning to TRBD1. Germline loops: CDR1 MDHEN, CDR2 SYDVKM. V trimming: 6 bases; J trimming: 6 bases; junction bases outside the gene matches: 7. This CDR3 is built from 14 residues. The DNA for the CDR3 is TGTGCCAGCAGGAATACAGGGGAGTATGAAAAACTGTTTTTT. It is translated as CASRNTGEYEKLFF.

This clone was seen only once. The V and J genes are TRBV28 and TRBJ2-7; D may be TRBD2 (5 bases). Germline lookup yields CDR1 MDHEN and CDR2 SYDVKM. The V end lost 2 bases, the J end lost 5 bases, and 19 bases lay between the germline ends. The CDR3 extends over 16 amino acids. In nucleotides, the CDR3 is TGTGCCAGCAGTTTACCCCCGTTAGGGTGGGGAGACGAGCAGTACTTC. Translated, it gives CASSLPPLGWGDEQYF.

This rearrangement joins TRBV25-1 to TRBJ2-7, with D perhaps TRBD1 (5 bases). The V and J ends lost 5 bases and 0 bases respectively, with 11 bases between them. This CDR3 is built from 14 residues. Germline loops: CDR1 MGHDK, CDR2 SYGVNS. CDR3 residues: CASSYRTSSYEQYF. DNA for the CDR3: TGTGCCAGCAGTTACAGGACCAGCTCCTACGAGCAGTACTTC.

CDR3 bases: TGTGCCAGCAGTGACAACACCGGGACAGGGGGTGGCTACACCTTC. It translates to CASSDNTGTGGGYTF. The rearrangement links TRBV6-1 to TRBJ1-2, with TRBD1 matching over 11 bases. Germline trimming cut 3 bases from V and 7 bases from J; bases unmatched to any gene: 7. The CDR3 sequence is 15 residues long. Germline CDR1 and CDR2: MNHNS and SASEGT.

This clone was seen only once. This sequence joins TRBV5-6 and TRBJ1-2; no reliable D call. The length of the CDR3 is 13 residues. Germline CDR1 is SGHDT and CDR2 is YYEEEE. V was trimmed by 4 bases and J by 5 bases, leaving 12 bases between them. The CDR3 DNA reads as TGTGCCAGCAGCCCATCTACTCTGTATGGCTACACCTTC. It yields the protein CASSPSTLYGYTF.

V is TRBV11-1 and J is TRBJ2-7; D possibly matches TRBD1 or TRBD2 (5 bases each). V shed 3 bases and J shed 0 bases, with 12 bases lying between them. CDR3 length equals 15 residues. Germline-derived CDR1 and CDR2 are SGHAT and FQDESV (reference sequence). CDR3 in amino acids: CASSFSGQGSYEQYF. The CDR3 DNA is TGTGCCAGCAGCTTCTCGGGGCAGGGCTCCTACGAGCAGTACTTC.

The rearrangement links TRBV7-8 to TRBJ1-1, with a tentative D call TRBD1 (6 bases). The V gene lost 5 bases and the J gene lost 8 bases, with 24 bases spanning the gap. CDR3 length equals 16 residues. The V gene's germline CDR1 is SGHVS and CDR2 FQNEAQ. CDR3 sequence (DNA): TGTGCCAGCAGCGGCCGAGCTACAGGGTTAAGTCTCGAAGCTTTCTTT. This codes for CASSGRATGLSLEAFF.

The CDR3 is CALDVLMNTEAFF. The DNA of the CDR3 is TGTGCCCTGGATGTCCTGATGAACACTGAAGCTTTCTTT. The chain uses TRBV30 and TRBJ1-1; D is ambiguous. Trimming took 8 bases from V and 0 from J, leaving 13 bases between them. The CDR3 is 13 residues long. CDR1 GTSNPN and CDR2 SVGIG come from the germline V gene (reference sequence).

The chain combines TRBV20-1 with TRBJ1-4, with unresolved D. The germline gives CDR1 DFQATT, CDR2 SNEGSKA (reference sequence). The V gene lost 7 bases and the J gene lost 0 bases, with 3 bases spanning the gap. The CDR3 extends over 11 amino acids. Here the CDR3 DNA reads TGCAGTGTCGCAACTAATGAAAAACTGTTTTTT. Residues: CSVATNEKLFF.

There are a few counts of this clone. The rearrangement joins TRBV13 to TRBJ2-1; the match to TRBD2 covers 8 bases. CDR1 PRHDT and CDR2 FYEKMQ come from the germline V gene (reference sequence). J was trimmed by 5 bases and V by 5 bases; bases with no gene match: 8. This CDR3 has 15 residues. The CDR3 DNA follows: TGTGCCAGCAGCCTGGTAGGAGCGGGAGACAATGAGCAGTTCTTC. It encodes CASSLVGAGDNEQFF.

V gene TRBV7-2 combines with J gene TRBJ2-1; tentatively, D is TRBD1 (6 bases). The length of the CDR3 is 13 residues. The ends were cut back, 3 bases at V and 7 bases at J, with 10 bases in the middle. Germline V gives CDR1 SGHTA, CDR2 FQGNSA. The CDR3 DNA follows: TGTGCCAGCAGCTTGCAGGGGCGGAATGAGCAGTTCTTC. Translating it yields CASSLQGRNEQFF. The complete variable domain, with remaining parts taken from reference TRBV7-2 and TRBJ2-1, reads GAGVSQSPSNKVTEKGKDVELRCDPISGHTALYWYRQSLGQGLEFLIYFQGNSAPDKSGLPSDRFSAERTGGSVSTLTIQRTQQEDSAVYLCASSLQGRNEQFFGPGTRLTVL.

The chain carries TRBV7-9 and TRBJ2-1; TRBD2 aligns across 11 bases. There are 18 residues in the CDR3. Trimming took 0 bases from V and 0 from J; bases not matched to a gene: 4. Germline V lookup: CDR1 SEHNR, CDR2 FQNEAQ (reference sequence). CDR3 protein: CASSLALLAGGSYNEQFF. CDR3 DNA: TGTGCCAGCAGCTTAGCTCTGCTAGCGGGAGGCTCCTACAATGAGCAGTTCTTC.

The rearrangement links TRBV6-5 to TRBJ2-1; 7 bases align to TRBD2. The length of the CDR3 is 15 residues. The junction had 11 bases not matched to a gene; V was cut back by 6 bases and J by 6 bases. CDR1 MNHEY and CDR2 SVGAGI come from the germline V gene. Here the CDR3 DNA reads TGTGCCAGCAGGGCGGCCGGGACTACTTCCAATGAGCAGTTCTTC. Its protein is CASRAAGTTSNEQFF.

This chain links TRBV3-1 (or the pseudogene TRBV3-2) with TRBJ2-2; possible D gene TRBD2, 5 bases. The CDR3 totals 15 residues. Germline-derived CDR1 and CDR2 are LGHDT and YNNKEL (reference sequence). The V gene lost 0 bases and the J gene lost 4 bases, with 9 bases spanning the gap. The CDR3 protein is CASSQEIGITGELFF. CDR3 in DNA: TGTGCCAGCAGCCAAGAAATCGGGATCACCGGGGAGCTGTTTTTT.

This clone has only one observation. The chain uses TRBV4-2 and TRBJ1-2, with TRBD1 as a possible D gene (6 bases). Germline loops: CDR1 LGHNA, CDR2 YNFKEQ. The CDR3 is 20 residues long. Trimming took 1 base from V and 1 from J, leaving 25 bases between them. CDR3 in DNA: TGTGCCAGCAGCCAAGTTAACCCGGTGGGCCAAGGGGGGCATAACTATGGCTACACCTTC. Amino acid sequence: CASSQVNPVGQGGHNYGYTF.

The chain has TRBV29-1 and TRBJ1-2; 8 bases are shared with TRBD1. CDR3 length equals 12 residues. Germline trimming cut 6 bases from V and 7 bases from J; bases unmatched to any gene: 7. The germline V gene has CDR1 SQVTM and CDR2 ANQGSEA. CDR3 amino acids: CSVQGASGGYTF. The CDR3 DNA reads as TGCAGCGTCCAGGGGGCGAGTGGTGGCTACACCTTC.

This chain connects TRBV27 to TRBJ1-4; tentatively, D is TRBD1 (6 bases). This CDR3 contains 13 residues. Per germline, CDR1 MNHEY and CDR2 SMNVEV (reference sequence). The V gene lost 6 bases and the J gene lost 4 bases, with 9 bases spanning the gap. DNA of the CDR3: TGTGCCAGCAGCCCACAGGGTAATGAAAAACTGTTTTTT. It translates to CASSPQGNEKLFF.

The chain is built from TRBV20-1 and TRBJ2-5, with D unresolved. V gave up 0 bases and J gave up 1 base, with 0 bases separating them. CDR1 DFQATT and CDR2 SNEGSKA come from the germline V gene (reference sequence). This CDR3 comprises 11 residues. This chain's CDR3 is CSARDQETQYF. The CDR3, as DNA: TGCAGTGCTAGAGACCAAGAGACCCAGTACTTC.

The rearrangement uses TRBV2 and TRBJ2-5; possible D gene TRBD1, 5 bases. From germline, CDR1 is SNHLY and CDR2 FYNNEI. Trimming pared 6 bases from V and 3 bases from J, leaving 8 bases between. The CDR3 is 12 amino acids. The CDR3 reads CASSTGEETQYF. DNA of the CDR3: TGTGCCAGCAGCACAGGAGAAGAGACCCAGTACTTC.

This rearrangement joins TRBV11-3 to TRBJ2-1; TRBD2 is a possible D gene (5 bases). V was cut by 4 bases and J by 4 bases, with 11 bases left in between. The CDR3 runs 14 residues. Germline V gene data show CDR1 as SGHNT and CDR2 as YENEEA. CDR3 loop: CASSSRGTYNEQFF. CDR3 bases: TGTGCCAGCAGCTCCCGGGGAACTTACAATGAGCAGTTCTTC. The full variable domain, in which reference TRBV11-3 and TRBJ2-1 provide the parts outside the CDR3, is EAGVVQSPRYKIIEKKQPVAFWCNPISGHNTLYWYLQNLGQGPELLIRYENEEAVDDSQLPKDRFSAERLKGVDSTLKIQPAELGDSAVYLCASSSRGTYNEQFFGPGTRLTVL.

This chain connects TRBV2 to TRBJ2-7, with 10 bases aligning to TRBD1. The CDR3 is made up of 15 amino acids. CDR1 is SNHLY, CDR2 FYNNEI, per germline. The V and J ends lost 7 bases and 1 base, in that order; junction bases with no gene match: 7. CDR3 DNA sequence: TGTGCCAGCAAACCGGGACAGGGGTCATCCTACGAGCAGTACTTC. Translated, it gives CASKPGQGSSYEQYF. The full variable domain, completed using reference TRBV2 and TRBJ2-7, is EPEVTQTPSHQVTQMGQEVILRCVPISNHLYFYWYRQILGQKVEFLVSFYNNEISEKSEIFDDQFSVERPDGSNFTLKIRSTKLEDSAMYFCASKPGQGSSYEQYFGPGTRLTVT.

The rearrangement links TRBV21-1 to TRBJ1-1; whether TRBD1, the table's D call, matches the DNA was not checked. TRBV21-1 is tagged as a pseudogene. CDR3 length equals 14 residues. The DNA for the CDR3 is TGTGCCAGCAGCACCAGGGAATGTGACACTGAAGCTTTCTTT. It yields the protein CASSTRECDTEAFF.

The CDR3 nucleotides are TGTGCCAGCAGTCCTAGCGGGAGGAGGGGCGGGGAGCAGTACTTC. Its protein is CASSPSGRRGGEQYF. The chain links TRBV25-1 to TRBJ2-7; TRBD2 matches 11 bases. Germline V CDR1 and CDR2: MGHDK, SYGVNS. This CDR3 spans 15 amino acids. With V trimmed by 5 bases and J by 7 bases, 10 bases remained unmatched.

V gene TRBV7-9 combines with J gene TRBJ1-1; the D gene is possibly TRBD1 (6 bases). Looked up from germline, CDR1 is SEHNR and CDR2 is FQNEAQ (reference sequence). This CDR3 has 13 residues. V lost 3 bases to trimming and J lost 8 bases, with 13 bases between them. The CDR3 region has the DNA TGTGCCAGCAGCTTGGCAGACAGGAGAGAAGCTTTCTTT. This encodes CASSLADRREAFF.

The rearrangement links TRBV2 to TRBJ2-7; possible D gene TRBD2, 6 bases. This CDR3 contains 14 residues. Trimming left V 5 bases short and J 6 bases short, with 17 bases between. Germline lookup yields CDR1 SNHLY and CDR2 FYNNEI. The CDR3 sequence is CASSPLTSPTEQYF. Written as DNA, the CDR3 is TGTGCCAGCAGTCCGTTGACTAGTCCGACCGAGCAGTACTTC.

V is TRBV27 and J is TRBJ2-7; either TRBD1 or TRBD2 may fit D (5 bases each). Germline CDR1 MNHEY, CDR2 SMNVEV (reference sequence). This CDR3 is built from 16 residues. V was cut by 3 bases and J by 9 bases, with 24 bases left in between. The chain's CDR3 is CASSFSGAGSGTGQYF. CDR3 in DNA: TGTGCCAGCAGTTTTTCCGGGGCTGGGTCAGGGACGGGGCAGTACTTC.

The chain carries TRBV13 and TRBJ2-5, with D tentatively TRBD2 (6 bases). This CDR3 is 13 amino acids long. Trimming shortened V by 11 bases and J by 2 bases, and 15 bases separated the two germline ends. Germline CDR1 and CDR2: PRHDT and FYEKMQ (reference sequence). CDR3 amino acids: CARQLARQETQYF. As DNA, the CDR3 is TGTGCCCGCCAGCTAGCGCGACAAGAGACCCAGTACTTC.